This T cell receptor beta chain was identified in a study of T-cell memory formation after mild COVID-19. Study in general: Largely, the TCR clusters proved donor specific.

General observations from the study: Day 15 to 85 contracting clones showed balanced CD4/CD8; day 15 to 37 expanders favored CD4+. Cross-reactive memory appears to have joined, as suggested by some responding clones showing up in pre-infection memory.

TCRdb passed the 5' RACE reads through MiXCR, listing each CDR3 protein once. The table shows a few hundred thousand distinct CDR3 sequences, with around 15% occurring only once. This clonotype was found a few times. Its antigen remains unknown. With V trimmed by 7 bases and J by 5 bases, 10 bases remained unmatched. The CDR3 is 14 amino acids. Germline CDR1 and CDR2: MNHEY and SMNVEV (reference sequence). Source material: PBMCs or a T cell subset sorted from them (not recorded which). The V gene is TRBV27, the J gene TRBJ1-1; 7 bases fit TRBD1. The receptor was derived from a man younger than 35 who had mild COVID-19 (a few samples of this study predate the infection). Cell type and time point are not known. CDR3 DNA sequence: TGTGCCAGCACCTCAGGGGGACGGATAACTGAAGCTTTCTTT. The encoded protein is CASTSGGRITEAFF.